This TCR beta chain is drawn from a study of regulatory T cells in long-lasting Graves disease. In this sample, this clonotype turned up many times. Building the TCR beta libraries relied on iRepertoire HTBI primers, and CDR3 regions underwent Arm-PCR. TCRdb ran MiXCR on the multiplex PCR reads and lists one entry per CDR3 protein. The sample lists more than 400,000 distinct CDR3 sequences; roughly 17% were seen once. This CDR3 region has 17 residues. Germline lookup yields CDR1 LNHDA and CDR2 SQIVND (reference sequence). V lost 5 bases and J lost 2; bases outside the gene matches: 9. Time point meaning: newly diagnosed GD, antithyroid drugs for less than 3 months. Following extraction of RNA from PBMCs, that RNA was used to make the TCR library. This sample also belongs to another study, concerning T cells in Graves' hyperthyroidism and ophthalmopathy.

The sequenced sample was peripheral blood mononuclear cells (PBMCs), obtained at new diagnosis, from a patient treated with antithyroid drugs. This clonotype originated in a woman between 25 and 40 years old with Graves disease. This chain links TRBV19 with TRBJ2-3, with 11 positions matching TRBD2. This CDR3 is CASSESSGLADTDTQYF. CDR3 nucleotide sequence: TGTGCCAGTAGTGAATCATCGGGACTAGCGGACACAGATACGCAGTATTTT.